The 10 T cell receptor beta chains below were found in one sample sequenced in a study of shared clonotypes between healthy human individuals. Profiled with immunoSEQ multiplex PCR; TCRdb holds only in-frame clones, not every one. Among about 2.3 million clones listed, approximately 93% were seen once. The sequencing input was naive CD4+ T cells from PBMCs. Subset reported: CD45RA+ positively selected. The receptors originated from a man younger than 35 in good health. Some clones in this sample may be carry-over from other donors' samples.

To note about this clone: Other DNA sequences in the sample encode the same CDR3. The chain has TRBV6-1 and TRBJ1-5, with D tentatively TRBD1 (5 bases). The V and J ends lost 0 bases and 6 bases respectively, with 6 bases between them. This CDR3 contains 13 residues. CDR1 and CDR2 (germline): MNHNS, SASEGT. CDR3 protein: CASSEAGLQPQHF. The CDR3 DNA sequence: TGTGCCAGCAGTGAAGCGGGACTTCAGCCCCAGCATTTT.

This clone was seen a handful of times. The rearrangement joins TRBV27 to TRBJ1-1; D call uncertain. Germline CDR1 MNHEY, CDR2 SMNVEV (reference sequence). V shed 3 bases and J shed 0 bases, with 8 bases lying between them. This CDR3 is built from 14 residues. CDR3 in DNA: TGTGCCAGCAGTTTCCGCAGACTGAACACTGAAGCTTTCTTT. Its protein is CASSFRRLNTEAFF.

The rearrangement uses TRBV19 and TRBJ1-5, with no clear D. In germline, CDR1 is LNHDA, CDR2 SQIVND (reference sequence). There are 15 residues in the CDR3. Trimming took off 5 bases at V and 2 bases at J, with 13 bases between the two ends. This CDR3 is CASSQQPLGNQPQHF. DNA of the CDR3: TGTGCCAGTAGTCAACAACCGCTAGGCAATCAGCCCCAGCATTTT.

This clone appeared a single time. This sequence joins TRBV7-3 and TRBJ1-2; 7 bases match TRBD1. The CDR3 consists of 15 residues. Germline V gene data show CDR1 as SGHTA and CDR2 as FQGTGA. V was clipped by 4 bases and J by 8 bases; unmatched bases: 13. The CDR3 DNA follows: TGTGCCAGCAGCTCTCAATTACAGGGGTTGCAGGGCTACACCTTC. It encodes CASSSQLQGLQGYTF.

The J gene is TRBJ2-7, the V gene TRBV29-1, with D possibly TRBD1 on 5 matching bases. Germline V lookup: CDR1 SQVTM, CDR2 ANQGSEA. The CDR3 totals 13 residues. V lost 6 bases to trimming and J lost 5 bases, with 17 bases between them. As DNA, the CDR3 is TGCAGCGTCTCAGGGATTGTGTCCCACGAGCAGTACTTC. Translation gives CSVSGIVSHEQYF.

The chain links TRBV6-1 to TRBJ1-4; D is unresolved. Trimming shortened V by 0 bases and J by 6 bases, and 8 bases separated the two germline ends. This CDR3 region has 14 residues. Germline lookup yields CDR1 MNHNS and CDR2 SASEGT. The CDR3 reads CASSEAGSHEKLFF. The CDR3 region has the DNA TGTGCCAGCAGTGAAGCTGGGTCCCATGAAAAACTGTTTTTT.

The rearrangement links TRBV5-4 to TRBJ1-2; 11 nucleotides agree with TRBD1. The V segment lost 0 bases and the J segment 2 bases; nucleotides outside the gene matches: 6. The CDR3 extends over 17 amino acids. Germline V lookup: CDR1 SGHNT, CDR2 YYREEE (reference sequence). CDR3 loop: CASSLGTGGLVNYGYTF. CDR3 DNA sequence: TGTGCCAGCAGCTTGGGGACAGGGGGCCTCGTGAACTATGGCTACACCTTC.

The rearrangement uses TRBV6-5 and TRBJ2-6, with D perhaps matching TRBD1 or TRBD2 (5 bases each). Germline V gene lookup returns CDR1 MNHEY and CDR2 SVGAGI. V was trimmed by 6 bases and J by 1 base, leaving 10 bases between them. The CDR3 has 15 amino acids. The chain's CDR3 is CASRMGESGANVLTF. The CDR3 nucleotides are TGTGCCAGCAGGATGGGGGAATCTGGGGCCAACGTCCTGACTTTC.

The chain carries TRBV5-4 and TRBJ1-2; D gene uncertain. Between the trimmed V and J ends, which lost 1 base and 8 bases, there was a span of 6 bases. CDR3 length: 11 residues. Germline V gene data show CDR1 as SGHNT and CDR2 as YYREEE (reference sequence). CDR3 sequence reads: CASSLLGGYTF. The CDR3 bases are TGTGCCAGCAGCTTGTTAGGAGGCTACACCTTC.

The chain's CDR3 is CASSRGLAGMDNEQFF. CDR3 coding DNA: TGTGCCAGCAGCCGAGGACTAGCTGGCATGGACAATGAGCAGTTCTTC. This chain joins TRBV11-3 and TRBJ2-1; the match to TRBD2 covers 8 bases. V trimming: 5 bases; J trimming: 5 bases; junction bases outside the gene matches: 11. Germline lookup yields CDR1 SGHNT and CDR2 YENEEA. The CDR3 runs to 16 residues.